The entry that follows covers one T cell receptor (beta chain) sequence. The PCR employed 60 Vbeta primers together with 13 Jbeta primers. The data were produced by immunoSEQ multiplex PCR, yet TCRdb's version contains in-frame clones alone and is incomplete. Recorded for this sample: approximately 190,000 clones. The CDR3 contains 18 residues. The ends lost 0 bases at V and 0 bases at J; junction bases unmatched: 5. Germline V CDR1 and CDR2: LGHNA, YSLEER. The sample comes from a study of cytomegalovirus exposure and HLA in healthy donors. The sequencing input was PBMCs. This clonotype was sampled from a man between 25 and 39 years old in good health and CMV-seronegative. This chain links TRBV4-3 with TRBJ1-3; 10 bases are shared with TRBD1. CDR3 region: CASSQERDRGFSGNTIYF. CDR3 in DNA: TGCGCCAGCAGCCAAGAAAGGGACAGGGGATTCTCTGGAAACACCATATATTTT.